This T cell receptor beta chain appears in the sequencing data of a study of cytomegalovirus exposure and HLA in healthy donors (dated by TCRdb to the late 2010s). In terms of the full investigation: An earlier analysis of some 600 of the donors reported approximately 300 Gb of sequence data and 100 million to 120 million unique TCR beta sequences obtained from around 180 million T cells. Of the roughly 400 genotyped donors, 65% to 90% fell in the genetic ancestry cluster associated with self-reported Caucasian donors. Donor age, sex, ethnicity and CMV serostatus were compiled alongside the repertoire data. To predict cytomegalovirus infection status, the study brought together high-throughput TCR immunosequencing, statistical association of individual TCRs with disease status, and machine learning. A later genetic analysis used genome-wide SNP genotypes for about 65% of the 666 donors, treating that subset as a discovery cohort. HLA typing covered class I and class II loci at four-digit resolution. The later analysis used no new phenotypic data to find candidate immune exposures, relying instead on TCR beta sequences and their occurrence across donors. An early release covering 550 to 650 HLA-typed donors comprised approximately 290 gigabases of sequencing data and 65 million to 100 million unique TCR sequences. The number of donors typed differed by locus, with 629-630 for A, B, C, DRB1 and DQB1, around 560 for DQA1, under 610 for DPA1, and some 470 for DPB1. An earlier analysis of around 640 of the donors used high-throughput TCR beta sequencing to judge whether each TCR beta V gene segment behaved as functional or pseudogenic. The aim of the study was to test whether cataloging public T cell receptors could identify signatures of past pathogen exposure. Along with the approximately 700-subject first cohort, a separate validation cohort of about 110 different subjects was used. About five DR-DQ haplotypes were handled as single units for association and clustering because linkage in the cohort was strong. All discovery cohort repertoires had been generated using a single sequencing platform. Across approximately 400 genotyped donors of the cohort, an average of about 200,000 unique TCR beta nucleotide sequences per donor were sequenced, and roughly 17% of those sequences were non-productive. The study profiled the T cell repertoires of about 640 subjects by immunosequencing and related them to cytomegalovirus serostatus. To study patterns of TCR occurrence, a later analysis re-analyzed previously published TCR beta repertoires from several hundred donors and added high-resolution HLA genotyping. Overall study outcomes, separate from this receptor: According to a later analysis, TCR association rates differed among HLA loci, with DRB1 alleles showing the most associated TCRs and HLA-C alleles showing the fewest. In a later analysis, most CMV-associated TCR beta chains were found to appear HLA-restricted, with HLA associations seemingly driven largely by CMV exposure. Cytomegalovirus status was reported to be diagnosed by the classifier with high specificity and sensitivity in both the original and validation cohorts. A further reported finding was that TCR beta sequences accurately predicted the HLA-A and HLA-B alleles for most subjects in the first cohort. The study gave a list of under 200 TCR beta chains associated with cytomegalovirus. For the cohort, immune exposure information was limited to CMV serostatus. Three of the identified cytomegalovirus-associated TCR beta chains were confirmed in vitro to be specific for cytomegalovirus antigens. About 15 rarely observed V segments, including chromosome 9 orphons, were excluded from the earlier analysis of a few hundred of the donors because counts were too low. Most TCR sequences were observed very rarely across donors, whereas some public TCRs were present in many individuals. Specific HLA alleles were associated with over 15,000 TCR beta sequences at a false discovery rate of 0.05 in a later analysis. It was suggested by the authors that the approach could potentially be generalized to other disease states and immunological phenotypes. An earlier analysis of some 560 of the donors showed that most TCR beta V segments appeared in productive rearrangements either about 87% or about 30% of the time, which broadly matched IMGT annotations. Several of the top co-occurrence clusters appeared to be linked to parvovirus B19, influenza, CMV and Epstein-Barr virus, according to a later analysis. A later genetic analysis reported fewer N-insertions in productive TCRs among donors in an Asian-associated ancestry cluster than the roughly 700-donor mean. Because some donors lacked HLA typing at each locus, the association tests relied only on the typed subset. Strong co-occurrence of HLA alleles, especially DR and DQ, made assigning TCR associations to individual alleles difficult. Linkage disequilibrium might explain the correlated functional status among segregating V segments, but an unknown experimental factor could not be excluded. The cohort was sequenced for TCR beta chains only, and without alpha or paired-chain data the features that could be detected were limited. V-gene and J-gene trimming of TCR beta chains was associated with a missense DCLRE1C variant in a later genetic analysis, and the association was replicated in an independent cohort. The presence/absence analyses assumed that sequencing depth was roughly uniform across donors, and that assumption may not be true. A later analysis found that HLA-associated TCR beta chains were more clonally expanded and had lower generation probabilities than equally common non-associated chains. A cluster of highly shared sequence variants was judged likely to be a technical artifact of the sequencing pipeline. Because the 87-base-pair reads could not distinguish some IMGT-functional V segments, including TRBV6-2 and TRBV6-3, those segments were excluded.

The cohort comprised around 700 healthy bone marrow donors. At the time of sampling, every cohort member was nominally healthy, though immune exposures that went unrecorded were likely present. The donor was CMV seronegative and belonged to the group of roughly 330 seronegative cohort members. A peripheral blood sample was collected from each donor, and TCR beta sequencing was performed on peripheral blood mononuclear cells. The Qiagen DNeasy Blood Extraction Kit was used to extract genomic DNA from the blood cell samples. With regard to this clone: Its antigen is unknown. Base-call qualities are not available, and no considerably larger clone is one nucleotide away.

CDR1 and CDR2 are read off the germline V gene as SGHRS and YFSETQ. The CDR3 goes from the cysteine to the phenylalanine over 17 residues. Only the CDR3 DNA stays, 51 bases, in frame from base 1. V is trimmed back by 3 bases and J by 1 base, and the junction contains 3 bases that no gene match accounts for. Library generation was performed with the immunoSEQ multiplex PCR assay. For the multiplex PCR, a mixture combining 60 forward primers for TCR Vbeta segments and 13 reverse primers for TCR Jbeta segments was used. The CDR3 region of rearranged TCR beta genes was amplified from genomic DNA with a multiplex PCR assay. The Illumina HiSeq System was used to sequence the amplified TCR beta libraries as 87-base-pair reads. The study's processing was this. Across the roughly 640 repertoires, a later analysis counted 80 million or so unique TCR beta chains, around 10 million of which were shared by at least two donors. A nearest-neighbor algorithm error-corrected the raw reads and collapsed the reads into unique sequences, merging closely related sequences to remove PCR and sequencing errors. CDR3 sequences were aligned to IMGT reference sequences to assign V, D and J gene segments. For a sequence to be retained, at least a six-nucleotide match to both a V gene segment and a J gene segment was required. Rearrangements were classified as productive when the CDR3 lacked stop codons and remained in frame with V and J, and all other rearrangements were classified as non-productive. Following IMGT convention, CDR3 was defined as the stretch from the second conserved V-encoded cysteine to the conserved J-encoded phenylalanine. In an earlier analysis of around 640 of the donors, sequences lacking an unambiguous match to a single V gene segment were excluded. An earlier analysis of about 590 of the donors classified V segments as functional when productive rearrangements were above 56.7% and as segregating when the standard deviation between donors was above 5%. A statistical classification framework was developed to diagnose cytomegalovirus status using the catalog of TCR beta chain sequences. A later analysis assigned V and J genes by comparing TCR nucleotide sequences with IMGT/GENE-DB human TR gene sequences. In a later analysis, CDR3 sequences and most-parsimonious VDJ recombination scenarios were assigned using the TCRdist pipeline. In a later analysis, every TCR beta chain was defined by the combination of its CDR3 amino acid sequence and its V-gene family, and reads without a unique V-gene family were dropped. A later analysis removed several hundred highly shared, low-generation-probability nucleotide sequences to deal with suspected cross-contamination and a sequencing artifact. In a later analysis, a clonal expansion index for each public chain was calculated from normalized within-repertoire ranks of inferred template counts. In a later analysis, generation probabilities were computed using a VDJ recombination model fitted to out-of-frame rearrangements, and the results were checked against IGoR. In a later analysis, TCR-TCR, TCR-HLA and TCR-CMV co-occurrence was scored with hypergeometric tests, and a repertoire-size bias correction was applied to TCR pairs. A later analysis estimated false discovery rates by permuting HLA or CMV assignments 20 times. A later analysis grouped co-occurring TCRs with DBSCAN, adding TCRdist sequence similarity when clustering within HLA-allele-positive subsets. Co-occurrence clustering excluded repertoires with fewer than 30,000 or more than 120,000 public chains, plus five with anomalous nucleotide sharing. Drawn from immuneACCESS, this table holds only the in-frame rearrangements with V and J called that TCRdb kept. Clones are partly lost; checked studies trace under half to an unresolved V gene and leave the rest unexplained. V, J and clone size were drawn from that table, and D and trimming were deduced from the DNA. This sample has approximately 110,000 clones in its table, and roughly three quarters of those were observed once. Together, the top ten hold less than 1.1% of the sample.

The clonotype comes from a woman younger than 45 in good health and CMV-seronegative. Recombination linked TRBV5-1 to TRBJ2-3, with 15 middle bases fitting TRBD2. The source material was PBMCs. CDR3 reads: CASSWGLAGGGTDTQYF. The sequenced DNA is TGCGCCAGCAGCTGGGGACTAGCGGGGGGTGGCACAGATACGCAGTATTTT.